Following are 23 T cell receptor beta chains from one sample sequenced in a study of control samples from healthy donors and cancer patients. The protocol was immunoSEQ multiplex PCR, while the TCRdb copy is restricted to in-frame clones and leaves out a portion. The data contain about 220,000 clones, 85% to 95% of them seen just once; the ten biggest clones take up 1.5%. Sequencing was done on a sample of blood. The origin of the receptors is a man aged 45 to 65 in good health.

Turning to this clone: Other DNA sequences from this sample encode an identical CDR3 as well. The rearrangement joins TRBV24-1 to TRBJ2-7; 7 bases agree with TRBD1. V trimming: 7 bases; J trimming: 7 bases; junction bases outside the gene matches: 12. This CDR3 is 14 amino acids long. Germline V gene lookup returns CDR1 KGHDR and CDR2 SFDVKD. CDR3 nucleotides: TGTGCCACCAGGGCAGAAGGGGGCTTCTTGGAGCAGTACGTC. Translated: CATRAEGGFLEQYV.

This rearrangement joins TRBV30 to TRBJ1-2; possible D gene TRBD1, 5 bases. CDR3 length equals 13 residues. Trimming removed 3 bases at V and 4 bases at J, with 12 bases between. Germline CDR1 GTSNPN, CDR2 SVGIG (reference sequence). The CDR3 spells CAWSGGSPYGYTF. As DNA, the CDR3 is TGTGCCTGGAGCGGGGGGTCTCCCTATGGCTACACCTTC.

The gene calls are TRBV9 and TRBJ1-5, with D possibly matching TRBD1 (5 bases). The V gene lost 3 bases and the J gene lost 0 bases, with 7 bases spanning the gap. The CDR3 contains 14 residues. In germline, CDR1 is SGDLS, CDR2 YYNGEE. This CDR3 reads CASSADSSNQPQHF. As DNA, the CDR3 is TGTGCCAGCAGCGCAGACAGTAGCAATCAGCCCCAGCATTTT.

This sequence joins TRBV28 and TRBJ2-6, with 9 bases fitting TRBD1. This CDR3 comprises 17 residues. In germline, CDR1 is MDHEN, CDR2 SYDVKM. Trimming cost V 6 bases and J 1 base; bases outside gene matches: 7. The CDR3 nucleotides read TGTGCCAGCAGGTCCGGGACAGGGCATTCTGGGGCCAACGTCCTGACTTTC. Amino acids: CASRSGTGHSGANVLTF.

This clone was picked up one time. The chain has TRBV6-5 and TRBJ2-7; 9 bases fit TRBD1. Trimming at V came to 2 bases and at J to 4 bases, leaving 6 bases not matched to a gene. The CDR3 has 15 residues. CDR1 MNHEY and CDR2 SVGAGI come from the germline V gene. In nucleotides, the CDR3 is TGTGCCAGCAGTTACAGTACAGGGGGCGGTTACGAGCAGTACTTC. It yields the protein CASSYSTGGGYEQYF.

The V gene is TRBV27, the J gene TRBJ2-5, with D possibly matching TRBD1 (6 bases). The CDR3 sequence is 14 residues long. V lost 5 bases to trimming and J lost 1 base, with 11 bases between them. Germline V CDR1 and CDR2: MNHEY, SMNVEV (reference sequence). CDR3 residues: CASSQTGTQETQYF. In DNA form, the CDR3 reads TGTGCCAGCAGTCAGACAGGCACCCAAGAGACCCAGTACTTC.

V usage is TRBV6-6 and J usage is TRBJ2-1; no firm D call. This CDR3 is built from 14 residues. V gave up 5 bases and J gave up 5 bases, with 13 bases separating them. The germline CDR1 and CDR2 sequences are MNHNY and SVGAGI (reference sequence). In nucleotides, the CDR3 is TGTGCCAGCAGTCCAACGATCCGGGACAATGAGCAGTTCTTC. Translating it yields CASSPTIRDNEQFF.

The J gene is TRBJ1-6, the V gene TRBV2, with D perhaps matching TRBD1 (5 bases). The V and J ends lost 7 bases and 6 bases respectively, with 16 bases between them. Germline V lookup: CDR1 SNHLY, CDR2 FYNNEI. The CDR3 has 15 residues. The CDR3, as DNA: TGTGCCAGCATGGGGGACGGACGGATTAATTCACCCCTCCACTTT. It yields the protein CASMGDGRINSPLHF.

The DNA for the CDR3 is TGTGCCAGCAGGACAGGTGCAAACACCATATATTTT. Translating it yields CASRTGANTIYF. V gene TRBV6-5 combines with J gene TRBJ1-3; D is possibly TRBD1 (6 bases). Germline-derived CDR1 and CDR2 are MNHEY and SVGAGI. The V end was cut by 6 bases, the J end by 6 bases, with 9 bases between. This CDR3 has 12 amino acids.

The rearrangement uses TRBV5-5 and TRBJ1-1; D gene uncertain. From germline, CDR1 is SGHKS and CDR2 YYEKEE (reference sequence). V lost 1 base and J lost 1, with 5 bases in between. This CDR3 comprises 13 residues. CDR3 loop: CASSLFWNTEAFF. CDR3 DNA sequence: TGTGCCAGCAGCTTGTTCTGGAACACTGAAGCTTTCTTT.

This rearrangement joins TRBV4-2 to TRBJ1-2, with unresolved D. The V gene's germline CDR1 is LGHNA and CDR2 YNFKEQ. There are 16 residues in the CDR3. The V end lost 0 bases, the J end lost 3 bases, and 14 bases lay between the germline ends. CDR3 DNA sequence: TGTGCCAGCAGCCAAGATCTAGCCAGCGGGTACTATGGCTACACCTTC. This translates into CASSQDLASGYYGYTF.

This chain links TRBV7-2 with TRBJ2-5, with 8 bases aligning to TRBD2. Trimming took 2 bases from V and 5 from J; bases not matched to a gene: 7. This CDR3 comprises 15 residues. Germline loops: CDR1 SGHTA, CDR2 FQGNSA. CDR3 amino acids: CASSLSGLGGETQYF. The CDR3 DNA follows: TGTGCCAGCAGCTTATCGGGACTAGGGGGGGAGACCCAGTACTTC. Full variable domain (missing parts from reference TRBV7-2 and TRBJ2-5): GAGVSQSPSNKVTEKGKDVELRCDPISGHTALYWYRQSLGQGLEFLIYFQGNSAPDKSGLPSDRFSAERTGGSVSTLTIQRTQQEDSAVYLCASSLSGLGGETQYFGPGTRLLVL.

The rearrangement joins TRBV6-2 or TRBV6-3 to TRBJ1-2; D is possibly TRBD1 (6 bases). CDR1 is MNHEY, CDR2 SVGEGT, per germline. The CDR3 sequence is 13 residues long. Deletions cut 2 bases from V and 8 bases from J, with 12 bases between. The CDR3 sequence: CASSYKGERGYTF. The CDR3 DNA reads TGTGCCAGCAGTTACAAGGGGGAGCGGGGCTACACCTTC.

The chain links TRBV5-5 to TRBJ2-6; D gene ambiguous. In germline, CDR1 is SGHKS, CDR2 YYEKEE (reference sequence). This CDR3 has 16 residues. The V end was cut by 2 bases, the J end by 0 bases, with 9 bases between. CDR3 nucleotides: TGTGCCAGCAGCTTATCCCGGCACTCTGGGGCCAACGTCCTGACTTTC. Translation: CASSLSRHSGANVLTF. Combining the CDR3 with reference TRBV5-5 and TRBJ2-6 gives the whole variable domain DAGVTQSPTHLIKTRGQQVTLRCSPISGHKSVSWYQQVLGQGPQFIFQYYEKEERGRGNFPDRFSARQFPNYSSELNVNALLLGDSALYLCASSLSRHSGANVLTFGAGSRLTVL.

This chain links TRBV18 with TRBJ1-1; D not certain. This CDR3 has 15 residues. Trimming took 5 bases from V and 1 from J, leaving 14 bases between them. Germline CDR1 is KGHSH and CDR2 is LQKENI. CDR3 sequence: CASSASGPWNTEAFF. The CDR3, as DNA: TGTGCCAGCTCAGCGTCCGGACCCTGGAACACTGAAGCTTTCTTT.

The chain recombines TRBV20-1 with TRBJ2-7; D remains unclear. The ends were cut back, 6 bases at V and 1 base at J, with 7 bases in the middle. In germline, CDR1 is DFQATT, CDR2 SNEGSKA (reference sequence). This CDR3 has 11 amino acids. In DNA form, the CDR3 reads TGCAGTGCAGCCGATTCCTACGAGCAGTACGTC. Residues: CSAADSYEQYV.

J is TRBJ1-4 and V is TRBV6-5; TRBD1 matches 7 bases. The length of the CDR3 is 15 residues. Germline trimming cut 6 bases from V and 8 bases from J; bases unmatched to any gene: 12. The germline V gene encodes CDR1 MNHEY and CDR2 SVGAGI. The CDR3 sequence: CASRLLTGLGEKLFF. The CDR3 nucleotides are TGTGCCAGCAGGTTATTGACAGGGTTAGGGGAAAAACTGTTTTTT.

This chain links TRBV5-6 with TRBJ1-1; no reliable D call. CDR1 is SGHDT, CDR2 YYEEEE, per germline. The CDR3 is made up of 13 amino acids. The V end was cut by 3 bases, the J end by 0 bases, with 6 bases between. In DNA, the CDR3 is TGTGCCAGCAGCTGGGCCCTGAACACTGAAGCTTTCTTT. Protein: CASSWALNTEAFF.

V usage is TRBV18 and J usage is TRBJ1-1, with D unclear. V lost 2 bases and J 0 bases, leaving 7 bases between the germline ends. The CDR3 length is 14 residues. The germline CDR1 and CDR2 sequences are KGHSH and LQKENI. The chain's CDR3 is CASSPGGMNTEAFF. For the CDR3, the DNA is TGTGCCAGCTCACCAGGCGGGATGAACACTGAAGCTTTCTTT.

The rearrangement uses TRBV5-1 and TRBJ2-5; D might be TRBD1 or TRBD2, each matching 6 bases. The CDR3 totals 16 residues. Looked up from germline, CDR1 is SGHRS and CDR2 is YFSETQ. V lost 0 bases to trimming and J lost 1 base, with 13 bases between them. The CDR3 nucleotides read TGCGCCAGCAGCTTGGAGGGGGGCCCTTCCCAAGAGACCCAGTACTTC. Translated: CASSLEGGPSQETQYF.

This clone appeared a single time. The gene calls are TRBV6-2 or TRBV6-3 and TRBJ2-7; 7 nucleotides match TRBD2. Germline CDR1 MNHEY, CDR2 SVGEGT. This CDR3 comprises 17 residues. V gave up 1 base and J gave up 0 bases; unmatched junction bases: 9. CDR3 sequence (DNA): TGTGCCAGCAGTTACTTAGAGGGACTATCTCCCTCCTACGAGCAGTACTTC. It encodes CASSYLEGLSPSYEQYF.

The chain couples TRBV9 to TRBJ2-1; possible D gene TRBD2, 6 bases. The V gene lost 2 bases and the J gene lost 4 bases, with 13 bases spanning the gap. This CDR3 has 15 amino acids. Germline-derived CDR1 and CDR2 are SGDLS and YYNGEE. DNA of the CDR3: TGTGCCAGCAGCGTCATGGCGGGAAATTACAATGAGCAGTTCTTC. It specifies CASSVMAGNYNEQFF.

The chain has TRBV19 and TRBJ1-1; TRBD1 aligns across 7 bases. The CDR3 covers 15 residues. V dropped 6 bases and J dropped 2; count of bases not matched to a gene: 9. Germline V gene sequence: CDR1 LNHDA, CDR2 SQIVND (reference sequence). CDR3 loop: CASSRDGTANTEAFF. The CDR3 coding sequence is TGTGCCAGTAGCAGGGACGGGACAGCTAACACTGAAGCTTTCTTT.